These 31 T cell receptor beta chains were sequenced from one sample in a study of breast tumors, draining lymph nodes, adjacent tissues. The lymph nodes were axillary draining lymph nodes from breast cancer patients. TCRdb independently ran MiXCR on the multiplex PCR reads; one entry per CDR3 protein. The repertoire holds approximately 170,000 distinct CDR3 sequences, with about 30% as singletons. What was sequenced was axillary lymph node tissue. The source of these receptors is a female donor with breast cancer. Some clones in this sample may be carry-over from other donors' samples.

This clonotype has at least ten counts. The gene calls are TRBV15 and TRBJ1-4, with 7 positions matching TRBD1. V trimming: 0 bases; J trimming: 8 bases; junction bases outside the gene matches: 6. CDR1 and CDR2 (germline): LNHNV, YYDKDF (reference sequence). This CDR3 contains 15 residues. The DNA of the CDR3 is TGTGCCACCAGCAGAGATAAGACAGGGCGCGAAAAACTGTTTTTT. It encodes CATSRDKTGREKLFF.

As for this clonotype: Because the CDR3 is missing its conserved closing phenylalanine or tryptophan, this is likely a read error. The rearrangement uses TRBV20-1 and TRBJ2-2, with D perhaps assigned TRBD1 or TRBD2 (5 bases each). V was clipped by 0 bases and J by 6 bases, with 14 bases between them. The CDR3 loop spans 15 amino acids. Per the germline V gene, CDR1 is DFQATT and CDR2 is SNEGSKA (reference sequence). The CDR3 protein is CSARDARGSAGELFL. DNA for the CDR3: TGCAGTGCTAGAGATGCCCGGGGCAGTGCCGGGGAGCTGTTTCTT.

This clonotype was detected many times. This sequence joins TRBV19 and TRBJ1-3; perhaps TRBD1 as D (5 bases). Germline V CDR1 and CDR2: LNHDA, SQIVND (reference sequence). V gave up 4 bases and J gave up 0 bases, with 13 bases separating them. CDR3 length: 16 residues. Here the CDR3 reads CASSTLQVYSGNTIYF. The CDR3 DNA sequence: TGTGCCAGTAGTACACTACAGGTCTACTCTGGAAACACCATATATTTT.

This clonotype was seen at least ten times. The CDR3 is CASSSPPNIYEQYF. The DNA for the CDR3 is TGTGCCAGCAGCTCACCCCCTAATATCTACGAGCAGTACTTC. This chain joins TRBV5-6 and TRBJ2-7; D gene ambiguous. The V gene's germline CDR1 is SGHDT and CDR2 YYEEEE. CDR3 length equals 14 residues. V lost 3 bases and J 3 bases, leaving 13 bases between the germline ends.

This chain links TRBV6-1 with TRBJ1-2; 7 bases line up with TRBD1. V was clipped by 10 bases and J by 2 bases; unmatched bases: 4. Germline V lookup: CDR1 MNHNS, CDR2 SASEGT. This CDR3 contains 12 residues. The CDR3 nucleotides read TGTGCCACCCGACAGGGAAACTATGGCTACACCTTC. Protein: CATRQGNYGYTF.

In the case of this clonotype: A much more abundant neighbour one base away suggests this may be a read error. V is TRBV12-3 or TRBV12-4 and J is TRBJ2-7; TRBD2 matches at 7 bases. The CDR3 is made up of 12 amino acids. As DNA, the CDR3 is TGTGCCAGCAGTCGGGGACTATACGAGCGGTACTTC. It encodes CASSRGLYERYF.

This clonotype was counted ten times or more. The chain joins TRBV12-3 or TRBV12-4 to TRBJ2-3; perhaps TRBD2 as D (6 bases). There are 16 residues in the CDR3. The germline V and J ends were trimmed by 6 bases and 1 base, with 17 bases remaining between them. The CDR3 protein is CASSFQASEGTDTQYF. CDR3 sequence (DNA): TGTGCCAGCAGCTTTCAAGCTAGCGAGGGCACAGATACGCAGTATTTT.

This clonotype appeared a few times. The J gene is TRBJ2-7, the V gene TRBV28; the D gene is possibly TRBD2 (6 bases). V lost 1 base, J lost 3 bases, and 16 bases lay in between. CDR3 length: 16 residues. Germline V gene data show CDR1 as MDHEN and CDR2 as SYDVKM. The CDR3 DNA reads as TGTGCCAGCAGTTTATTCGGCAAGCGGGCTAACTACGAGCAGTACTTC. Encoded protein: CASSLFGKRANYEQYF.

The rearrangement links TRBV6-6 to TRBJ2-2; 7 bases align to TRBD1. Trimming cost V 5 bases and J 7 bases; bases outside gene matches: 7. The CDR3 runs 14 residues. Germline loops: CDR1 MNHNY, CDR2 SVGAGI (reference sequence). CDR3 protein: CASSPSTGLGELFF. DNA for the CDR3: TGTGCCAGCAGTCCCTCGACAGGGCTCGGGGAGCTGTTTTTT.

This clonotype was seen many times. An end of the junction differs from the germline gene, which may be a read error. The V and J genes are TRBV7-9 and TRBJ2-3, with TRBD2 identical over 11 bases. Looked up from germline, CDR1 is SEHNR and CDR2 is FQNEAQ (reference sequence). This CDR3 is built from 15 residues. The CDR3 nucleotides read TGTGCCAGCAGCCTAGCGGGAGGCAGCACAGATACGCAGTATTTT. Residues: CASSLAGGSTDTQYF.

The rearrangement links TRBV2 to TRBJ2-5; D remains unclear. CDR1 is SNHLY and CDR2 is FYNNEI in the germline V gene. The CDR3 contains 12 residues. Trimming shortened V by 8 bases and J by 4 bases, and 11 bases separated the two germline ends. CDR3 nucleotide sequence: TGTGCCAGCTCTATCGGGCTAGAGACCCAGTACTTC. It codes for CASSIGLETQYF.

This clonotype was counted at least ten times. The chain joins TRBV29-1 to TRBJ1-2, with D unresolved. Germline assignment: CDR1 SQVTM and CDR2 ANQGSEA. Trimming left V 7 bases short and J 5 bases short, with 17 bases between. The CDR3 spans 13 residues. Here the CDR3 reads CSATVRSTYGYTF. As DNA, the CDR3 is TGCAGCGCCACCGTCCGGTCTACTTATGGCTACACCTTC.

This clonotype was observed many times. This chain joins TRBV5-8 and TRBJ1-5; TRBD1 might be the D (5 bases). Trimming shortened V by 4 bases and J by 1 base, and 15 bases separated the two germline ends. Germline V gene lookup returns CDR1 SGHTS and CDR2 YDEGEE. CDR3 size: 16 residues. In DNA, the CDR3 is TGTGCCAGCAGCGCGGGGGGAAGACAAAGCAATCAGCCCCAGCATTTT. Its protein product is CASSAGGRQSNQPQHF. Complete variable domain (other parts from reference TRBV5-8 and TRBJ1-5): EAGVTQSPTHLIKTRGQQATLRCSPISGHTSVYWYQQALGLGLQFLLWYDEGEERNRGNFPPRFSGRQFPNYSSELNVNALELEDSALYLCASSAGGRQSNQPQHFGDGTRLSIL.

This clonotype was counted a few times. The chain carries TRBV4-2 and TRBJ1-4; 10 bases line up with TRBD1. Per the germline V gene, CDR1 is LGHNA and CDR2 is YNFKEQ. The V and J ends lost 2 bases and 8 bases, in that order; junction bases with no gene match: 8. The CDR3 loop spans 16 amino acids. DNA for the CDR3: TGTGCCAGCAGCCAACGGGCCGGGACAGGGGACGAAAAACTGTTTTTT. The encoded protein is CASSQRAGTGDEKLFF.

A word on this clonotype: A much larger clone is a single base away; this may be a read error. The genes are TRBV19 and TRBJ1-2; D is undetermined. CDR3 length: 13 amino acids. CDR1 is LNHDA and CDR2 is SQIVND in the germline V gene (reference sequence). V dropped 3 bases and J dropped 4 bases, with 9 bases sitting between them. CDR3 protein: CASSIGGSYGYTF. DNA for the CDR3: TGTGCCAGTAGTATTGGAGGGAGCTATGGCTACACCTTC.

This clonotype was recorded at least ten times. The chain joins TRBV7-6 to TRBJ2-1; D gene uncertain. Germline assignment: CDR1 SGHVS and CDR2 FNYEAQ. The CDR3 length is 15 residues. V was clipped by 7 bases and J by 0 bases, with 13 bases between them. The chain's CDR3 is CASIPQPSSYNEQFF. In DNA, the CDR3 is TGTGCCAGCATTCCTCAACCGAGCTCCTACAATGAGCAGTTCTTC.

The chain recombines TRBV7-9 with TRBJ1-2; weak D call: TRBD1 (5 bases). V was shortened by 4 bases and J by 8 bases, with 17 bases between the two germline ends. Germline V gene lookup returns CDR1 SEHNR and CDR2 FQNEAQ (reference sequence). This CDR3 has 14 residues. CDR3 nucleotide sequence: TGTGCCAGCAGCTCCCTGGACGGGACTTGGGGCTACACCTTC. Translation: CASSSLDGTWGYTF.

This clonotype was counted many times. DNA for the CDR3: TGTGCCAGCAGCTCTGCGGGACAGAGTAACTATGGCTACACCTTC. Protein product: CASSSAGQSNYGYTF. The chain combines TRBV5-8 with TRBJ1-2; 7 bases fit TRBD1. This CDR3 region has 15 residues. Trimming removed 3 bases from V and 1 base from J; junction bases left unmatched: 6. Germline assignment: CDR1 SGHTS and CDR2 YDEGEE.

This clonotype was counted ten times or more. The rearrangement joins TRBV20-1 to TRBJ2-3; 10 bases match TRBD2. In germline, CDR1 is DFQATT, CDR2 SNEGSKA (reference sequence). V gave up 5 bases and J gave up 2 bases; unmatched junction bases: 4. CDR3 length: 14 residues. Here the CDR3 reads CSASSGRVTDTQYF. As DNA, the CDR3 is TGCAGTGCTTCTAGCGGGAGAGTCACAGATACGCAGTATTTT.

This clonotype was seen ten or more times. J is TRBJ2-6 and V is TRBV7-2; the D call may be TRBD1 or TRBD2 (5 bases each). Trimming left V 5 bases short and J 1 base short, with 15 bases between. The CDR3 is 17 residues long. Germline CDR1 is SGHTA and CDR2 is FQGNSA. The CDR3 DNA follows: TGTGCCAGCAGCGGCCTCGTGTGGGGGTCTGGGGCCAACGTCCTGACTTTC. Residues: CASSGLVWGSGANVLTF.

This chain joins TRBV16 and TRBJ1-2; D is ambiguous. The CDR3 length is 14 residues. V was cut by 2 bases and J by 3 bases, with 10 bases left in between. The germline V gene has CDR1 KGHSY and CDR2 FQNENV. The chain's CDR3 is CASSQADADYGYTF. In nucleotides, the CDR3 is TGTGCCAGCAGCCAAGCCGACGCGGACTATGGCTACACCTTC.

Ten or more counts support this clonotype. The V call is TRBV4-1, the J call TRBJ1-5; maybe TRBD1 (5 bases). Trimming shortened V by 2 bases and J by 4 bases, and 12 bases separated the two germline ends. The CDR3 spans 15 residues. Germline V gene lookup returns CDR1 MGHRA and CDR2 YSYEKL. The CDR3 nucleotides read TGCGCCAGCAGCCAATTCCAGGGCATAAATCAGCCCCAGCATTTT. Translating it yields CASSQFQGINQPQHF.

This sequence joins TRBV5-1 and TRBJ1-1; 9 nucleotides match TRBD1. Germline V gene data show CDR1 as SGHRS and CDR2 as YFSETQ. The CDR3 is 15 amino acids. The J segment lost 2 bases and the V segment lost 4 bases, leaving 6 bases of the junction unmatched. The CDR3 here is CASSRWDRVNTEAFF. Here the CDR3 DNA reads TGCGCCAGCAGCCGTTGGGACAGGGTCAACACTGAAGCTTTCTTT.

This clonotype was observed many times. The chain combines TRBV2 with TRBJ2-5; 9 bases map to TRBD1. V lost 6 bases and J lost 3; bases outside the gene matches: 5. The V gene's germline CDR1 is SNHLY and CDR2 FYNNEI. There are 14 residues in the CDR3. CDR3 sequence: CASRADRGEETQYF. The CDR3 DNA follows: TGTGCCAGCAGGGCGGACAGGGGTGAAGAGACCCAGTACTTC. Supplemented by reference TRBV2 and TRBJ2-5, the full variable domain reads EPEVTQTPSHQVTQMGQEVILRCVPISNHLYFYWYRQILGQKVEFLVSFYNNEISEKSEIFDDQFSVERPDGSNFTLKIRSTKLEDSAMYFCASRADRGEETQYFGPGTRLLVL.

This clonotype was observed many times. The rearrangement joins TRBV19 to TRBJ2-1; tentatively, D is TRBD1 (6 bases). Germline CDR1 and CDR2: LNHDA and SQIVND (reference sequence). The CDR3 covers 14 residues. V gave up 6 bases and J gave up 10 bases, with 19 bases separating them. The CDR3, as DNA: TGTGCCAGTAGGGTACCCCGAGGTGGACAGGAGCAGTTCTTC. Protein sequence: CASRVPRGGQEQFF.

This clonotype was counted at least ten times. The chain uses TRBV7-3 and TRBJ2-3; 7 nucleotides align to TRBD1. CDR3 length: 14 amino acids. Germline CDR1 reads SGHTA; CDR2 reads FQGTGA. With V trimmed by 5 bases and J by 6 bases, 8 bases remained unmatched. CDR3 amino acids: CASSLQGSGDTQYF. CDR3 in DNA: TGTGCCAGCAGCCTACAGGGGAGTGGGGATACGCAGTATTTT.

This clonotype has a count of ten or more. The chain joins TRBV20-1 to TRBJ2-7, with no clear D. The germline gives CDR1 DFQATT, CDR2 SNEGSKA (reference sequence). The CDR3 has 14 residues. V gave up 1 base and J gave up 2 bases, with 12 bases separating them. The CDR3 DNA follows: TGCAGTGCTAGAGGCTCAGCGCCTGCCTACGAGCAGTACTTC. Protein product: CSARGSAPAYEQYF.

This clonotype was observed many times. This chain's CDR3 is CASSYSGGTGELFF. Here the CDR3 DNA reads TGTGCCAGCAGTTACTCGGGGGGCACCGGGGAGCTGTTTTTT. The chain is built from TRBV6-5 and TRBJ2-2; D perhaps matches TRBD2 (6 bases). Germline-derived CDR1 and CDR2 are MNHEY and SVGAGI. V was shortened by 0 bases and J by 4 bases, with 6 bases between the two germline ends. The CDR3 contains 14 residues.

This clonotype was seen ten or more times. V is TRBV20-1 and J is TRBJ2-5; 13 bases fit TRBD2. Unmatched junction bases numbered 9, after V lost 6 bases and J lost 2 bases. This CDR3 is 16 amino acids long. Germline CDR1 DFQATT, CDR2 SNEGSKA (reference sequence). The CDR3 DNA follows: TGCAGTGCCTGGGGACTAGCGGGAAAGAGGCAAGAGACCCAGTACTTC. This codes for CSAWGLAGKRQETQYF.

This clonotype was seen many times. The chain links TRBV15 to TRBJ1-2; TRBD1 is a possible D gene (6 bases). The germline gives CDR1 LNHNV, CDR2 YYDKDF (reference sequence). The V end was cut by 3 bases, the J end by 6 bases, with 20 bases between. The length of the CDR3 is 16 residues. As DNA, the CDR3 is TGTGCCACCAGCAGGGCGGCAGGGGAGTTTGTTCATGGCTACACCTTC. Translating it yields CATSRAAGEFVHGYTF.

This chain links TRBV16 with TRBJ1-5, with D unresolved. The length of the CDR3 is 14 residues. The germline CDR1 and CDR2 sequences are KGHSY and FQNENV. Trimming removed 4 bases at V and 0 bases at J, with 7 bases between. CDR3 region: CASSPTNSNQPQHF. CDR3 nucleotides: TGTGCCAGCAGCCCGACAAATAGCAATCAGCCCCAGCATTTT.